This T cell receptor beta chain was recorded in a study of shared clonotypes between healthy human individuals. This clone was recorded only once. Here immunoSEQ multiplex PCR was the method, and the copy in TCRdb shows in-frame clones only, minus some. This table has some 700,000 clones, 90% appearing once. V lost 7 bases, J lost 4 bases, and 6 bases stayed unmatched. Per the germline V gene, CDR1 is MDHEN and CDR2 is SYDVKM. The CDR3 is 13 amino acids. The chain combines TRBV28 with TRBJ1-1, with 7 bases aligning to TRBD1. Material: memory CD8+ T cells from PBMCs. Subset noted: CD45RO+ cells pooled with CCR7-negative TemRA cells. The origin of this receptor is a man aged 18 to 30 in good health. Some clones in this sample may be carry-over from other donors' samples. As DNA, the CDR3 is TGTGCCAGCATGGAGGGGGCAAGCACTGAAGCTTTCTTT. It yields the protein CASMEGASTEAFF.